This TCR beta chain appears in the sequencing data of a study of Ad26.COV2.S vaccination and SARS-CoV-2 variants (dated by TCRdb to the early 2020s). The study in broad terms: Donors in the vaccine arm were drawn from COV1001, a phase I-IIa trial of Ad26.COV2.S in healthy adults that was multicentre, randomized, double-blind and placebo-controlled. Ad26.COV2.S was administered intramuscularly at 5 x 10^10 or 1 x 10^11 viral particles, either as a single shot or as two shots given 56 days apart. TCRbeta repertoire sequencing served as the tool for gauging how specific and how broad the SARS-CoV-2-reactive T cell receptors were following Ad26.COV2.S vaccination. The TCR-sequenced set comprised approximately 32 samples: some 19 Ad26.COV2.S vaccine recipients, 5 placebo recipients and 8 SARS-CoV-2 convalescent individuals. Trial participants were randomized into five groups of five, in which low-dose or high-dose Ad26.COV2.S was given once or twice, or placebo was given on both occasions. Throughout the experiments and outcome assessment, investigators stayed blinded to trial group allocation.

The paper as a whole reports these results and caveats: Substantial breadth of spike-specific CD8+ and CD4+ T cell responses was reported after vaccination. According to the authors, total T cell responses may have been underestimated by the TCR breadth and depth analyses. Vaccine and placebo recipients had similar non-spike TCR breadth, a finding consistent with the vaccine containing only spike. Comparing responses between vaccine doses or regimens was not something the study was powered to do. Ad26.COV2.S recipients had higher spike-specific TCR breadth than placebo recipients (P = 0.0014).

The meaning of the sample's treatment or condition label: some 19 received Ad26.COV2.S at low or high dose, single or two shots; roughly five received placebo; per-sample allocation not given. For vaccine and placebo recipients, repertoires were sequenced using samples collected on day 63 after the first injection. In Cohort 1b, fewer than 30 adults aged 18-55 years were enrolled at a single site in Boston, USA, between 29 July and 7 August 2020. Ad26.COV2.S was a replication-incompetent adenovirus type 26 vector expressing a prefusion-stabilized SARS-CoV-2 spike protein from the original Wuhan strain. Measured from the cysteine to the phenylalanine, the CDR3 is 14 residues long. The sequence is cut down to CDR3 DNA, 42 bases in frame from base 1. Cut back by 0 bases and 2 bases, the V and J ends lie 5 bases apart. The germline V gene specifies MNHEY as CDR1 and SVGAGI as CDR2. The immunoSEQ Assay was the method used to sequence TCRbeta CDR3 regions. After extraction, genomic DNA underwent amplification by bias-controlled multiplex PCR, followed by high-throughput sequencing. As for how the authors treated the data: To quantify the absolute abundance of every unique TCRbeta CDR3 region, sequences were collapsed and filtered. Usable DNA was measured by amplifying reference genes present in all nucleated cells, and TCRbeta template counts were normalized to that usable DNA to estimate T cell fraction. Repertoire TCRs were annotated as SARS-CoV-2-specific by exact matching of V gene, CDR3 amino acid sequence and J gene to a known reactive TCR set. The reference SARS-CoV-2 TCR set was derived from MIRA and filtered for enrichment in COVID-19-positive ImmuneCODE repertoires, a step that removed public or cross-reactive TCRs. Using the MIRA antigens, annotated TCRs were further analysed by specific ORF or by position within an ORF. Breadth was defined as the number of annotated unique rearrangements divided by the total number of unique productive rearrangements, and depth was defined as the summed frequency of the annotated unique rearrangements. Group comparisons of TCR breadth used two-sided Wilcoxon rank-sum tests. TCRdb stores this immuneACCESS table with in-frame sequences only. Part of the clones is absent; in the studies checked, under half of the shortfall reflects unresolved V genes, and no reason is known for the rest. For V, J and clone size, that table is used; D and trimming come from the DNA. The sample table records roughly 700,000 clones; 70% to 90% of these occur just once. The top ten hold approximately 1.5% of the sample.

Concerning this clone itself: Its binding antigen is unknown. No qualities accompany the bases; no much larger clone lies one base away. Other DNA sequences in this specimen translate into the identical CDR3.

Source: peripheral blood, taken in a trial of Ad26.COV2.S vaccine versus placebo. The TCR sequence derives from a person between 18 and 59 years old who received the Ad26.COV2.S COVID-19 vaccine or a placebo. The chain links TRBV6-5 with TRBJ1-5; the D gene is not confidently resolved. The sequenced DNA is TGTGCCAGCAGTTACTCGCGAGGCAATCAGCCCCAGCATTTT. Its protein product is CASSYSRGNQPQHF.